The subject of this entry is one T cell receptor (beta chain). Patients in Seattle were enrolled during active infection, then followed longitudinally. These data belong to a study of blood T cell repertoires in COVID-19. The repertoire was sequenced with immunoSEQ multiplex PCR; TCRdb's copy has only in-frame clones and lacks some. The table includes roughly 250,000 clones, around 81% detected once. This TCR derives from a person aged 70 to 85 with COVID-19, enrolled during active disease. Sequencing used peripheral blood.

As DNA, the CDR3 is TGTGCCAGCAGCTTTGGACAGGGATATCAGCCCCAGCATTTT. Its translation is CASSFGQGYQPQHF. V is TRBV7-2 and J is TRBJ1-5, with 8 positions matching TRBD1. Trimming at V came to 3 bases and at J to 5 bases, leaving 3 bases not matched to a gene. The germline gives CDR1 SGHTA, CDR2 FQGNSA. This CDR3 has 14 residues.